This TCR beta chain was identified in a study of T-cell memory formation after mild COVID-19. Overall study results and limits: Mainly in CM and EM were contracting CD4+ clones; CD8+ were in EMRA.

5'RACE primed at constant segments yielded TCR alpha and TCR beta cDNA libraries bearing sample barcodes and UMIs. Each CDR3 protein gets one entry after TCRdb re-called the 5' RACE reads with MiXCR. The repertoire consists of about 270,000 distinct CDR3 sequences, with roughly 17% occurring once and the leading ten covering around 23%. CDR1 is LNHNV, CDR2 YYDKDF, per germline (reference sequence). V lost 1 base to trimming and J lost 0 bases, with 6 bases between them. There are 14 residues in the CDR3. As concerns this clonotype: Its antigen remains unknown.

The TCR sequence derives from a man between 18 and 29 years old who had mild COVID-19 (a few samples of this study predate the infection). Cell type and time point are not known. V usage is TRBV15 and J usage is TRBJ1-1; D remains unclear. The specimen was PBMCs or a T cell subset sorted from them (not recorded which). CDR3 in amino acids: CATSRGLLNTEAFF. The CDR3 DNA reads as TGTGCCACCAGCAGAGGACTATTGAACACTGAAGCTTTCTTT.